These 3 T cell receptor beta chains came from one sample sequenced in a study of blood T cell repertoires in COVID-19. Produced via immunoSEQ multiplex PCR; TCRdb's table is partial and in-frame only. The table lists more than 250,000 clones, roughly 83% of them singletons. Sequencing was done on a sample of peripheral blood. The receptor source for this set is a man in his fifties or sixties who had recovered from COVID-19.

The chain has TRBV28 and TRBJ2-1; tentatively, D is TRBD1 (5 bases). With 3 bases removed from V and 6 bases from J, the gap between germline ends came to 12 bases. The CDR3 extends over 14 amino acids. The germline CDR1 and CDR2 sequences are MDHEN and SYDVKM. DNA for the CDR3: TGTGCCAGCAGTTTGCCCAGGGCCAGCAATGAGCAGTTCTTC. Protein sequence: CASSLPRASNEQFF.

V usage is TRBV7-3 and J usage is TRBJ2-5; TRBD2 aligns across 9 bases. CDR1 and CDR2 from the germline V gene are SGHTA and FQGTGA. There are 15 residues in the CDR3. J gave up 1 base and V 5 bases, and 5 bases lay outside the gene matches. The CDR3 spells CASSENSGGQETQYF. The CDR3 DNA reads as TGTGCCAGCAGCGAAAATAGCGGGGGCCAAGAGACCCAGTACTTC.

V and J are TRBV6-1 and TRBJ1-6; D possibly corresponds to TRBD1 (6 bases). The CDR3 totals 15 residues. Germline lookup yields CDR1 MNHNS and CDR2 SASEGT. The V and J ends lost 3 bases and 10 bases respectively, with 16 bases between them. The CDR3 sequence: CASSDGIQGQSPLHF. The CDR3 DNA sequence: TGTGCCAGCAGTGATGGGATACAGGGACAATCACCCCTCCACTTT.